The 22 T cell receptor beta chains presented below share a single source sample, sequenced in a study of blood T cell repertoires in COVID-19. Some clones are missing from TCRdb's copy, which holds only in-frame ones; the method was immunoSEQ multiplex PCR. The table lists approximately 67,000 clones, about 89% of them singletons. The sequencing input was peripheral blood. These receptors came from a man aged 50 or older with active COVID-19.

The chain joins TRBV27 to TRBJ1-4; possible D gene TRBD1, 6 bases. V dropped 6 bases and J dropped 5 bases, with 13 bases sitting between them. The CDR3 totals 14 residues. The germline gives CDR1 MNHEY, CDR2 SMNVEV (reference sequence). CDR3 loop: CASRQDSMNEKLFF. CDR3 coding DNA: TGTGCCAGCAGGCAGGACAGTATGAATGAAAAACTGTTTTTT.

The CDR3 sequence is CASSRDLSSTDTQYF. CDR3 sequence (DNA): TGTGCCAGCAGTAGGGACTTGTCTAGCACAGATACGCAGTATTTT. The genes are TRBV2 and TRBJ2-3; D perhaps matches TRBD2 (6 bases). The germline CDR1 and CDR2 sequences are SNHLY and FYNNEI. The CDR3 sequence is 15 residues long. The V end lost 5 bases, the J end lost 0 bases, and 12 bases lay between the germline ends.

The rearrangement joins TRBV6-2 or TRBV6-3 to TRBJ2-7, with 7 bases aligning to TRBD2. Trimming took 5 bases from V and 7 from J; bases not matched to a gene: 11. Germline V gives CDR1 MNHEY, CDR2 SVGEGT. This CDR3 has 14 amino acids. This CDR3 is CASSPQWGGNEQYF. The DNA of the CDR3 is TGTGCCAGCAGTCCCCAGTGGGGGGGTAATGAGCAGTACTTC.

The V and J genes are TRBV11-3 and TRBJ1-1; D is unclear. Looked up from germline, CDR1 is SGHNT and CDR2 is YENEEA. The CDR3 contains 14 residues. The V end lost 1 base, the J end lost 1 base, and 7 bases lay between the germline ends. The CDR3 DNA reads TGTGCCAGCAGCTTAGGGCCGTCGAACACTGAAGCTTTCTTT. This encodes CASSLGPSNTEAFF.

V gene TRBV19 combines with J gene TRBJ1-3; no reliable D call. CDR3 size: 12 residues. CDR1 and CDR2 from the germline V gene are LNHDA and SQIVND (reference sequence). Trimming removed 7 bases from V and 1 base from J, with 5 bases in between. The CDR3 protein is CASILSGNTIYF. DNA of the CDR3: TGTGCCAGTATCCTTTCTGGAAACACCATATATTTT. Based on the CDR3 plus reference TRBV19 and TRBJ1-3, the full variable domain is DGGITQSPKYLFRKEGQNVTLSCEQNLNHDAMYWYRQDPGQGLRLIYYSQIVNDFQKGDIAEGYSVSREKKESFPLTVTSAQKNPTAFYLCASILSGNTIYFGEGSWLTVV.

In its sample, this clone was seen once. The CDR3 DNA follows: TGTGCCAGCAGCTGGACCCGACAGGGCGAAGCTTTCTTT. This sequence encodes CASSWTRQGEAFF. The chain joins TRBV6-5 to TRBJ1-1, with 7 bases lining up with TRBD1. Germline CDR1 MNHEY, CDR2 SVGAGI. This CDR3 comprises 13 residues. J lost 8 bases, V lost 6 bases, and 9 bases had no gene match.

The V gene is TRBV6-6, the J gene TRBJ2-4, with D possibly TRBD1 on 6 matching bases. V lost 6 bases and J lost 8, with 17 bases in between. Germline assignment: CDR1 MNHNY and CDR2 SVGAGI (reference sequence). The CDR3 is 14 amino acids. CDR3 in DNA: TGTGCCAGCAGCCAGACAGGTCGGTGGGACATTCAGTACTTC. Protein sequence: CASSQTGRWDIQYF.

This clone showed up just once. This sequence joins TRBV5-1 and TRBJ2-5; TRBD2 agrees at 8 bases. CDR1 and CDR2 (germline): SGHRS, YFSETQ. The CDR3 consists of 15 residues. V lost 4 bases to trimming and J lost 2 bases; unmatched junction nucleotides: 7. CDR3 in amino acids: CASSLSPGGQETQYF. For the CDR3, the DNA is TGCGCCAGCAGCCTTTCCCCGGGAGGGCAAGAGACCCAGTACTTC.

The chain links TRBV28 to TRBJ2-1; 11 positions match TRBD2. V lost 5 bases to trimming and J lost 2 bases; unmatched junction nucleotides: 5. Germline loops: CDR1 MDHEN, CDR2 SYDVKM. The CDR3 contains 16 residues. The CDR3 spells CASSRLAGNPYNEQFF. The CDR3 DNA reads TGTGCCAGCAGTAGACTAGCGGGAAATCCCTACAATGAGCAGTTCTTC. Full variable domain (missing parts from reference TRBV28 and TRBJ2-1): DVKVTQSSRYLVKRTGEKVFLECVQDMDHENMFWYRQDPGLGLRLIYFSYDVKMKEKGDIPEGYSVSREKKERFSLILESASTNQTSMYLCASSRLAGNPYNEQFFGPGTRLTVL.

The CDR3 loop reads CASSLSATGSYNEQFF. The DNA for the CDR3 is TGTGCCAGCAGTTTATCGGCAACAGGATCCTACAATGAGCAGTTCTTC. The chain is built from TRBV27 and TRBJ2-1; possibly TRBD1 for D (5 bases). Trimming removed 0 bases from V and 1 base from J, with 10 bases in between. CDR3 length equals 16 residues. The germline gives CDR1 MNHEY, CDR2 SMNVEV (reference sequence).

Written as DNA, the CDR3 is TGTGCCAGCAGCAAAGAAGCGACCCGAGACCGAGGGCCCTACAATGAGCAGTTCTTC. Translated: CASSKEATRDRGPYNEQFF. V usage is TRBV21-1 and J usage is TRBJ2-1; the D call TRBD2 from the table was never checked on the DNA. TRBV21-1 constitutes a pseudogene. The length of the CDR3 is 19 residues.

The chain has TRBV10-3 and TRBJ1-1, with D perhaps TRBD1 (6 bases). This CDR3 comprises 14 residues. The germline CDR1 and CDR2 sequences are ENHRY and SYGVKD. The V and J ends lost 10 bases and 0 bases respectively, with 15 bases between them. CDR3 sequence (DNA): TGTGCCACCACTGGGGGGGGGCTGAACACTGAAGCTTTCTTT. This sequence encodes CATTGGGLNTEAFF.

V usage is TRBV11-3 and J usage is TRBJ2-3; D might be TRBD2 (7 bases). This CDR3 region has 14 residues. The germline V and J ends were trimmed by 1 base and 6 bases, with 11 bases remaining between them. The V gene's germline CDR1 is SGHNT and CDR2 YENEEA. The CDR3 DNA is TGTGCCAGCAGCTTAGGGGGGGGGCCGGATACGCAGTATTTT. Its protein product is CASSLGGGPDTQYF.

CDR3 nucleotides: TGTGCCAGCAGCTTCGGTCAGGGGTCGGAGCAGTTCTTC. It translates to CASSFGQGSEQFF. The chain recombines TRBV7-3 with TRBJ2-1, with D tentatively TRBD1 (6 bases). CDR1 and CDR2 (germline): SGHTA, FQGTGA. CDR3 length equals 13 residues. V gave up 3 bases and J gave up 10 bases, with 13 bases separating them.

This chain uses TRBV24-1 with TRBJ1-5, with D perhaps TRBD1 (5 bases). Germline-derived CDR1 and CDR2 are KGHDR and SFDVKD. Trimming pared 2 bases from V and 3 bases from J, leaving 7 bases between. The CDR3 contains 14 residues. The chain's CDR3 is CATSDWDFNQPQHF. The CDR3 coding sequence is TGTGCCACCAGTGATTGGGACTTCAATCAGCCCCAGCATTTT.

This chain links TRBV7-9 with TRBJ1-1; TRBD1 is a possible D gene (5 bases). Between the trimmed V and J ends, which lost 8 bases and 2 bases, there was a span of 12 bases. Germline CDR1 reads SEHNR; CDR2 reads FQNEAQ (reference sequence). The CDR3 has 13 residues. This chain's CDR3 is CASGEGINTEAFF. In DNA, the CDR3 is TGTGCCAGCGGGGAGGGGATAAACACTGAAGCTTTCTTT. Supplemented by reference TRBV7-9 and TRBJ1-1, the full variable domain reads DTGVSQNPRHKITKRGQNVTFRCDPISEHNRLYWYRQTLGQGPEFLTYFQNEAQLEKSRLLSDRFSAERPKGSFSTLEIQRTEQGDSAMYLCASGEGINTEAFFGQGTRLTVV.

This rearrangement joins TRBV6-6 to TRBJ2-5, with 9 bases fitting TRBD1. CDR1 and CDR2 from the germline V gene are MNHNY and SVGAGI (reference sequence). The CDR3 extends over 14 amino acids. V gave up 6 bases and J gave up 4 bases; unmatched junction bases: 6. CDR3 sequence: CASRIQGAGETQYF. The CDR3 region has the DNA TGTGCCAGCAGAATACAGGGGGCGGGAGAGACCCAGTACTTC.

The chain combines TRBV27 with TRBJ2-3; 10 bases fit TRBD1. Germline lookup yields CDR1 MNHEY and CDR2 SMNVEV (reference sequence). V dropped 3 bases and J dropped 6; count of bases not matched to a gene: 6. The CDR3 is made up of 15 amino acids. The CDR3 loop is CASSFLGQGGDTQYF. The CDR3, as DNA: TGTGCCAGCAGTTTCCTCGGACAGGGGGGTGATACGCAGTATTTT.

The chain is built from TRBV27 and TRBJ1-3, with 9 bases identical to TRBD1. The CDR3 sequence is 15 residues long. The V segment lost 4 bases and the J segment 9 bases; nucleotides outside the gene matches: 10. CDR1 is MNHEY and CDR2 is SMNVEV in the germline V gene (reference sequence). CDR3 bases: TGTGCCAGCAGTTCCTCCGGGACAGGGTGGAGCACCATATATTTT. It translates to CASSSSGTGWSTIYF.

V gene TRBV29-1 combines with J gene TRBJ2-7; TRBD1 aligns across 7 bases. The CDR3 loop spans 12 amino acids. Losses at the gene ends were 6 bases for V and 9 bases for J; bases not matched to a gene: 11. The germline V gene has CDR1 SQVTM and CDR2 ANQGSEA. The CDR3 DNA sequence: TGCAGCGTCTATCGACAGGGAGAGAGGCAGTACTTC. This encodes CSVYRQGERQYF.

This chain connects TRBV30 to TRBJ2-1, with D possibly matching TRBD2 (7 bases). The CDR3 runs 14 residues. V was pared by 4 bases and J by 0 bases, with 10 bases between. Germline CDR1 and CDR2: GTSNPN and SVGIG (reference sequence). Written as DNA, the CDR3 is TGTGCCTGGAAGGGGGGGATCTCCTACAATGAGCAGTTCTTC. Amino acids: CAWKGGISYNEQFF.

CDR3 DNA sequence: TGTGCCAGCAGTTATTCGGGCGGAGGGTCCTACGAGCAGTACTTC. This sequence encodes CASSYSGGGSYEQYF. The chain couples TRBV6-9 to TRBJ2-7, with D perhaps TRBD2 (6 bases). Germline V gene lookup returns CDR1 MNHGY and CDR2 SVAAGI. Trimming cost V 0 bases and J 1 base, with 10 bases left between them. The CDR3 has 15 amino acids.